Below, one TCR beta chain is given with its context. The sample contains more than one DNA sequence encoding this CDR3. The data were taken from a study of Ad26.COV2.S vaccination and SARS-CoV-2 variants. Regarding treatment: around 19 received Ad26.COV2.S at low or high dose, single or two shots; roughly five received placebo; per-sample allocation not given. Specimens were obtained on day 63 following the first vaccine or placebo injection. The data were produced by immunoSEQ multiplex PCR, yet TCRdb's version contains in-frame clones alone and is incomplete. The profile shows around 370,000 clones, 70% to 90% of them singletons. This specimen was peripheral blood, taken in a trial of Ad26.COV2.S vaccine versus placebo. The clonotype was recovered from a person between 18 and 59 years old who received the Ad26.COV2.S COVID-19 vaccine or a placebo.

The CDR3 DNA is TGTGCCAGCAGCTTAGGACAGGGGAGCGCTGAAGCTTTCTTT. It codes for CASSLGQGSAEAFF. The rearrangement uses TRBV5-6 and TRBJ1-1, with 9 bases lining up with TRBD1. The trim removed 2 bases at V and 6 bases at J, leaving 5 bases unmatched. Germline V gene lookup returns CDR1 SGHDT and CDR2 YYEEEE. This CDR3 is built from 14 residues.